Listed here are 10 T cell receptor beta chains from one sample, sequenced in a study of cytomegalovirus exposure and HLA in healthy donors. 60 Vbeta and 13 Jbeta primers were used in PCR. TCRdb's copy holds only in-frame clones and misses some; the assay was immunoSEQ multiplex PCR. The table includes around 130,000 clones, more than 80% detected once. Sequencing was done on a sample of PBMCs. Receptors originate from a man aged 35-49 years in good health and CMV-seronegative.

The gene calls are TRBV7-6 and TRBJ2-7; D not certain. The V end lost 2 bases, the J end lost 5 bases, and 10 bases lay between the germline ends. This CDR3 comprises 13 residues. Germline V CDR1 and CDR2: SGHVS, FNYEAQ. The CDR3 nucleotides read TGTGCCAGCAGCTTAAGTGCAGGTAACGAGCAGTACTTC. Its translation is CASSLSAGNEQYF. Full variable domain (outside the CDR3, taken from reference TRBV7-6 and TRBJ2-7): GAGVSQSPRYKVTKRGQDVALRCDPISGHVSLYWYRQALGQGPEFLTYFNYEAQQDKSGLPNDRFSAERPEGSISTLTIQRTEQRDSAMYRCASSLSAGNEQYFGPGTRLTVT.

The chain couples TRBV30 to TRBJ2-3; TRBD2 is a possible D gene (6 bases). The CDR3 sequence is 15 residues long. Looked up from germline, CDR1 is GTSNPN and CDR2 is SVGIG (reference sequence). Between the trimmed V and J ends, which lost 2 bases and 0 bases, there was a span of 12 bases. DNA for the CDR3: TGTGCCTGGAGTCGCGGGACCCGGAGCACAGATACGCAGTATTTT. Residues: CAWSRGTRSTDTQYF.

The chain recombines TRBV27 with TRBJ1-5; possible D gene TRBD1, 5 bases. There are 14 residues in the CDR3. Trimming took off 4 bases at V and 5 bases at J, with 12 bases between the two ends. Per the germline V gene, CDR1 is MNHEY and CDR2 is SMNVEV (reference sequence). The CDR3 sequence: CASSSRGLDQPQHF. CDR3 bases: TGTGCCAGCAGTTCGCGGGGCCTGGATCAGCCCCAGCATTTT.

The V gene is TRBV5-8, the J gene TRBJ2-1; D uncertain. V was trimmed by 0 bases and J by 4 bases, leaving 8 bases between them. Germline V gene lookup returns CDR1 SGHTS and CDR2 YDEGEE. The CDR3 has 14 residues. CDR3 nucleotide sequence: TGTGCCAGCAGCTTGGGTGGGCCGTACAATGAGCAGTTCTTC. This encodes CASSLGGPYNEQFF.

The J gene is TRBJ2-2, the V gene TRBV19; 7 positions agree with TRBD1. Unmatched junction bases numbered 9, after V lost 6 bases and J lost 8 bases. The CDR3 extends over 14 amino acids. Germline values: CDR1 LNHDA, CDR2 SQIVND (reference sequence). Written as DNA, the CDR3 is TGTGCCAGTAGACCGGGACAGCTAACTGGGGAGCTGTTTTTT. As protein: CASRPGQLTGELFF.

The chain links TRBV7-2 to TRBJ1-4, with a possible D match to TRBD1 (5 bases). V was pared by 1 base and J by 8 bases, with 11 bases between. Germline CDR1 is SGHTA and CDR2 is FQGNSA. The CDR3 is made up of 14 amino acids. CDR3: CASSLGGTWEKLFF. In nucleotides, the CDR3 is TGTGCCAGCAGCTTAGGCGGGACTTGGGAAAAACTGTTTTTT. Variable domain in full (rest from reference TRBV7-2 and TRBJ1-4): GAGVSQSPSNKVTEKGKDVELRCDPISGHTALYWYRQSLGQGLEFLIYFQGNSAPDKSGLPSDRFSAERTGGSVSTLTIQRTQQEDSAVYLCASSLGGTWEKLFFGSGTQLSVL.

The chain joins TRBV28 to TRBJ2-7; 8 bases are shared with TRBD1. The CDR3 is 16 amino acids. CDR1 is MDHEN, CDR2 SYDVKM, per germline. The V and J ends lost 2 bases and 4 bases, in that order; junction bases with no gene match: 10. CDR3 protein: CASSLPRGRWGYEQYF. The CDR3 coding sequence is TGTGCCAGCAGTTTACCCAGGGGGCGTTGGGGATACGAGCAGTACTTC.

This clone was observed once. The genes are TRBV7-2 and TRBJ2-2; weak D call: TRBD2 (5 bases). Germline CDR1 is SGHTA and CDR2 is FQGNSA. Trimming left V 7 bases short and J 6 bases short, with 9 bases between. The CDR3 extends over 12 amino acids. The CDR3 sequence is CASTEGSGELFF. The CDR3 DNA is TGTGCCAGCACCGAGGGCTCCGGGGAGCTGTTTTTT.

This clone has a single count. Written as DNA, the CDR3 is TGTGCCAGCAGCTCGCCGGACCGGGGGACAGATACGCAGTATTTT. Protein: CASSSPDRGTDTQYF. The J gene is TRBJ2-3, the V gene TRBV7-6; D may be TRBD2 (6 bases). From germline, CDR1 is SGHVS and CDR2 FNYEAQ. CDR3 length equals 15 residues. Between the trimmed V and J ends, which lost 4 bases and 3 bases, there was a span of 14 bases.

This clone was detected only once. The chain couples TRBV6-4 to TRBJ1-5, with a possible D match to TRBD1 (6 bases). Trimming took off 6 bases at V and 0 bases at J, with 12 bases between the two ends. Germline assignment: CDR1 MRHNA and CDR2 SNTAGT. The CDR3 runs to 15 residues. The CDR3 bases are TGTGCCAGCAGCCCAGGGGACTATAGCAATCAGCCCCAGCATTTT. Protein sequence: CASSPGDYSNQPQHF.